These 21 T cell receptor beta chains were sequenced from one sample in a study of CD4 T cell repertoires in COVID-19. Produced via immunoSEQ multiplex PCR; TCRdb's table is partial and in-frame only. The table includes about 75,000 clones, 83% detected once. Source: CD4+ T cells from peripheral blood, taken after recovery from COVID-19. Receptors were obtained from a human donor who had COVID-19.

This sequence joins TRBV5-1 and TRBJ2-7; 7 bases agree with TRBD1. Germline CDR1 and CDR2: SGHRS and YFSETQ. The CDR3 runs 15 residues. J was trimmed by 3 bases and V by 4 bases; bases with no gene match: 10. The CDR3 loop reads CASSRSGTENYEQYF. CDR3 bases: TGCGCCAGCAGCCGGTCCGGGACAGAAAACTACGAGCAGTACTTC.

V is TRBV28 and J is TRBJ1-2; 9 nucleotides match TRBD1. Germline CDR1 is MDHEN and CDR2 is SYDVKM. The ends lost 7 bases at V and 4 bases at J; junction bases unmatched: 7. There are 14 residues in the CDR3. The CDR3 reads CASNPTGGGYGYTF. CDR3 DNA: TGTGCCAGCAACCCTACAGGGGGCGGCTATGGCTACACCTTC.

There are a few counts of this clone. The chain links TRBV4-1 to TRBJ2-7; the D is unclear. Trimming removed 0 bases at V and 6 bases at J, with 12 bases between. The germline V gene has CDR1 MGHRA and CDR2 YSYEKL. The CDR3 runs 14 residues. As DNA, the CDR3 is TGCGCCAGCAGCCAAGATAGCAGAAACGGCGAGCAGTACTTC. The encoded protein is CASSQDSRNGEQYF.

The chain links TRBV7-8 to TRBJ2-1, with a tentative D call TRBD1 (6 bases). CDR1 is SGHVS, CDR2 FQNEAQ, per germline. The CDR3 has 12 amino acids. The germline V and J ends were trimmed by 7 bases and 9 bases, with 13 bases remaining between them. Here the CDR3 reads CASMGRGFEQFF. As DNA, the CDR3 is TGTGCCAGCATGGGTAGGGGGTTTGAGCAGTTCTTC. The entire variable domain, with the rest obtained from reference TRBV7-8 and TRBJ2-1, is as follows: GAGVSQSPRYKVAKRGQDVALRCDPISGHVSLFWYQQALGQGPEFLTYFQNEAQLDKSGLPSDRFFAERPEGSVSTLKIQRTQQEDSAVYLCASMGRGFEQFFGPGTRLTVL.

CDR3 sequence: CASSDISPNSGNEQFF. CDR3 DNA: TGTGCCAGTAGTGATATTAGCCCGAACTCGGGCAATGAGCAGTTCTTC. The V call is TRBV19, the J call TRBJ2-1, with D unresolved. Trimming took off 5 bases at V and 6 bases at J, with 20 bases between the two ends. Germline CDR1 is LNHDA and CDR2 is SQIVND (reference sequence). The CDR3 length is 16 residues. Combining the CDR3 with reference TRBV19 and TRBJ2-1 gives the whole variable domain DGGITQSPKYLFRKEGQNVTLSCEQNLNHDAMYWYRQDPGQGLRLIYYSQIVNDFQKGDIAEGYSVSREKKESFPLTVTSAQKNPTAFYLCASSDISPNSGNEQFFGPGTRLTVL.

V usage is TRBV7-3 and J usage is TRBJ2-1, with unresolved D. Germline V gene data show CDR1 as SGHTA and CDR2 as FQGTGA. This CDR3 comprises 13 residues. V lost 3 bases and J lost 5, with 8 bases in between. CDR3 nucleotide sequence: TGTGCCAGCAGCTTCGGGCGAAACAATGAGCAGTTCTTC. This sequence encodes CASSFGRNNEQFF.

The chain carries TRBV20-1 and TRBJ2-5, with no clear D. In germline, CDR1 is DFQATT, CDR2 SNEGSKA (reference sequence). V lost 4 bases and J lost 5, with 8 bases in between. The CDR3 is made up of 11 amino acids. In DNA form, the CDR3 reads TGCAGTGCTAAATCGAGGGAGACCCAGTACTTC. Amino acids: CSAKSRETQYF.

The genes are TRBV2 and TRBJ1-1; the D is unclear. Germline V gene sequence: CDR1 SNHLY, CDR2 FYNNEI. This CDR3 comprises 13 residues. V was trimmed by 5 bases and J by 7 bases, leaving 14 bases between them. CDR3 protein: CASSTGLGGEAFF. The CDR3 region has the DNA TGTGCCAGCAGTACTGGGTTGGGCGGTGAAGCTTTCTTT.

The chain has TRBV3-1 (or the pseudogene TRBV3-2) and TRBJ1-6; D call uncertain. CDR1 and CDR2 from the germline V gene are LGHDT and YNNKEL (reference sequence). Trimming stripped 3 bases from V and 6 bases from J, with 3 bases between. There are 12 residues in the CDR3. The CDR3, as DNA: TGTGCCAGCAGCCAGTTTAATTCACCCCTCCACTTT. Protein product: CASSQFNSPLHF.

The rearrangement links TRBV24-1 to TRBJ1-5; 8 positions agree with TRBD1. CDR1 is KGHDR and CDR2 is SFDVKD in the germline V gene. The CDR3 covers 16 residues. V lost 3 bases, J lost 5 bases, and 8 bases stayed unmatched. The CDR3 DNA is TGTGCCACCAGTGATCGTGACAGGGGCGACGATCAGCCCCAGCATTTT. Translated: CATSDRDRGDDQPQHF.

A single count supports this clone. The chain carries TRBV27 and TRBJ1-5; D unclear. Germline V gene lookup returns CDR1 MNHEY and CDR2 SMNVEV (reference sequence). The CDR3 totals 14 residues. Trimming took 5 bases from V and 1 from J, leaving 9 bases between them. CDR3 nucleotides: TGTGCCAGCAGTGGAGGGTTGAGCAATCAGCCCCAGCATTTT. This codes for CASSGGLSNQPQHF.

The chain recombines TRBV2 with TRBJ1-2, with D perhaps TRBD1 (5 bases). The CDR3 sequence is 16 residues long. Germline V gene sequence: CDR1 SNHLY, CDR2 FYNNEI. V was shortened by 4 bases and J by 6 bases, with 21 bases between the two germline ends. The CDR3 DNA reads TGTGCCAGCAGTGTAGTAATCGGGGGAGGGCAGGATGGCTACACCTTC. This encodes CASSVVIGGGQDGYTF.

This clone was detected only a few times. The J gene is TRBJ1-5, the V gene TRBV5-5; D might be TRBD1 (5 bases). Germline V gene lookup returns CDR1 SGHKS and CDR2 YYEKEE (reference sequence). With 0 bases removed from V and 6 bases from J, the gap between germline ends came to 16 bases. This CDR3 is 16 amino acids long. The CDR3 loop is CASSLAMQGVGQPQHF. CDR3 DNA: TGTGCCAGCAGCTTGGCTATGCAGGGTGTGGGTCAGCCCCAGCATTTT.

J is TRBJ2-5 and V is TRBV3-1 (or the pseudogene TRBV3-2), with D unclear. CDR3 size: 14 residues. Germline V lookup: CDR1 LGHDT, CDR2 YNNKEL (reference sequence). Between the trimmed V and J ends, which lost 1 base and 4 bases, there was a span of 10 bases. The CDR3 sequence: CASSQALIGETQYF. The CDR3 coding sequence is TGTGCCAGCAGCCAAGCCTTAATCGGAGAGACCCAGTACTTC.

The chain combines TRBV10-3 with TRBJ2-1; D might be TRBD1 or TRBD2, each matching 5 bases. Trimming cost V 0 bases and J 7 bases, with 7 bases left between them. This CDR3 spans 13 amino acids. Germline CDR1 and CDR2: ENHRY and SYGVKD. DNA of the CDR3: TGTGCCATCAGTGAGTCTGGGGGTAATGAGCAGTTCTTC. This codes for CAISESGGNEQFF.

The J gene is TRBJ1-1, the V gene TRBV30; D is unresolved. The CDR3 is made up of 13 amino acids. V lost 3 bases and J 1 base, leaving 9 bases between the germline ends. CDR1 and CDR2 (germline): GTSNPN, SVGIG (reference sequence). The CDR3 nucleotides are TGTGCCTGGAGCGCTCAAACGAACACTGAAGCTTTCTTT. This sequence encodes CAWSAQTNTEAFF.

The genes are TRBV3-1 (or the pseudogene TRBV3-2) and TRBJ2-1; TRBD2 agrees at 9 bases. V lost 4 bases to trimming and J lost 4 bases; unmatched junction nucleotides: 5. The CDR3 runs 15 residues. The V gene's germline CDR1 is LGHDT and CDR2 YNNKEL (reference sequence). The CDR3 here is CASSPGTSFYNEQFF. DNA of the CDR3: TGTGCCAGCAGCCCCGGGACTAGCTTTTACAATGAGCAGTTCTTC.

This chain connects TRBV6-1 to TRBJ2-7; TRBD2 matches at 8 bases. The CDR3 contains 15 residues. The J segment lost 6 bases and the V segment lost 1 base, leaving 8 bases of the junction unmatched. Germline-derived CDR1 and CDR2 are MNHNS and SASEGT. CDR3 in amino acids: CASSEDGGGSFEQYF. CDR3 nucleotide sequence: TGTGCCAGCAGTGAAGATGGCGGGGGGAGCTTCGAGCAGTACTTC.

This chain uses TRBV29-1 with TRBJ1-1; tentatively, D is TRBD1 (5 bases). Germline assignment: CDR1 SQVTM and CDR2 ANQGSEA. This CDR3 has 13 amino acids. The V and J ends lost 7 bases and 6 bases respectively, with 18 bases between them. The CDR3 is CSAKQPTGAEAFF. The CDR3 bases are TGCAGCGCCAAACAACCTACGGGGGCTGAAGCTTTCTTT.

The V gene is TRBV18, the J gene TRBJ2-7; D is unresolved. Germline lookup yields CDR1 KGHSH and CDR2 LQKENI. The V gene lost 2 bases and the J gene lost 2 bases, with 10 bases spanning the gap. The CDR3 is 14 residues long. CDR3 sequence reads: CASSPGVGTYEQYF. The CDR3 nucleotides are TGTGCCAGCTCACCAGGTGTAGGGACCTACGAGCAGTACTTC.

This chain uses TRBV28 with TRBJ2-3; TRBD1 matches at 8 bases. The CDR3 contains 16 residues. Germline loops: CDR1 MDHEN, CDR2 SYDVKM. With V trimmed by 6 bases and J by 3 bases, 11 bases remained unmatched. The CDR3 DNA is TGTGCCAGCAGCGACGCGGGACAGGCGGGGACAGATACGCAGTATTTT. Translating it yields CASSDAGQAGTDTQYF.